This is a list of T cell receptor beta chains from one sample in a study of blood T cell repertoires in COVID-19. Sequenced by immunoSEQ multiplex PCR; TCRdb stores in-frame clones only, minus some. The table has 320,000 or so clones, roughly 87% seen once. Sequencing was carried out using PBMCs or T cells enriched from blood (not recorded which). These TCRs come from a woman aged 25 to 39 who had recovered from COVID-19. The CDR3 runs from the conserved cysteine through the conserved F or W. A D gene is named only where the DNA matches it firmly. Clone size is stated in some rows and not others, as once, few, many or a class when expanded.

cdr3_nt,cdr3_aa,cdr3_length,j_call,d_call,clone_size,v_call
TGTGCCAGCAGCTTTATCCCTAGCGGGGGGGCAGATACGCAGTATTTT,CASSFIPSGGADTQYF,16,TRBJ2-3,TRBD2,few,TRBV11-2
TGTGCCAGTAGCCGAACAGGATCTGGAAACACCATATATTTT,CASSRTGSGNTIYF,14,TRBJ1-3,NA,NA,TRBV19
TGTGCCAGCAGCTCGTTAGCGGCCTACAATGAGCAGTTCTTC,CASSSLAAYNEQFF,14,TRBJ2-1,NA,NA,TRBV13
TGTGCCAGCATCCCCTCGGGACACCCGAATGGCTACACCTTC,CASIPSGHPNGYTF,14,TRBJ1-2,NA,few,TRBV28
TGTGCCAGCAGCTTAGGGCCAGGGGGAGAGCTAGCCAAAAACATTCAGTACTTC,CASSLGPGGELAKNIQYF,18,TRBJ2-4,TRBD1,NA,TRBV7-8
TGTGCCAGCACTACCTCGAGGCTGGAGCAGCCCCAGCATTTT,CASTTSRLEQPQHF,14,TRBJ1-5,NA,NA,TRBV19
TGTGCCAGCTCACCGCCGGGACAAGAGACCCAGTACTTC,CASSPPGQETQYF,13,TRBJ2-5,NA,NA,TRBV18
TGTGCCATCAGCGGTACTAGCGGGGGAGGGACCCAGTACTTC,CAISGTSGGGTQYF,14,TRBJ2-5,TRBD2,NA,TRBV10-3
TGTGCCAGCAACCGGGACAGGGGTAATCAGCCCCAGCATTTT,CASNRDRGNQPQHF,14,TRBJ1-5,TRBD1,NA,TRBV28
TGTGCCAGCAGCCACCCGGGACTGATGAACACTGAAGCTTTCTTT,CASSHPGLMNTEAFF,15,TRBJ1-1,NA,NA,TRBV14